This T cell receptor (beta chain) came from a study of shared clonotypes between healthy human individuals. V lost 6 bases to trimming and J lost 7 bases, with 16 bases between them. The CDR3 contains 13 residues. Germline V lookup: CDR1 SGDLS, CDR2 YYNGEE. Generated by immunoSEQ multiplex PCR, the TCRdb table keeps only in-frame clones and is missing some. The sample includes under 600,000 clones, 95% to 98% of them seen just once. Terminally differentiated effector memory CD45RA+ cells were excluded by CCR7 positive selection of CD45RO-negative cells. The sequencing input was naive CD8+ T cells sorted from blood. The TCR comes from a man between 25 and 39 years old in good health. The chain employs TRBV9 and TRBJ1-2, with D possibly matching TRBD1 (6 bases). The CDR3: CASTAEQGFGYTF. The CDR3 DNA is TGTGCCAGCACAGCCGAACAGGGCTTTGGCTACACCTTC.